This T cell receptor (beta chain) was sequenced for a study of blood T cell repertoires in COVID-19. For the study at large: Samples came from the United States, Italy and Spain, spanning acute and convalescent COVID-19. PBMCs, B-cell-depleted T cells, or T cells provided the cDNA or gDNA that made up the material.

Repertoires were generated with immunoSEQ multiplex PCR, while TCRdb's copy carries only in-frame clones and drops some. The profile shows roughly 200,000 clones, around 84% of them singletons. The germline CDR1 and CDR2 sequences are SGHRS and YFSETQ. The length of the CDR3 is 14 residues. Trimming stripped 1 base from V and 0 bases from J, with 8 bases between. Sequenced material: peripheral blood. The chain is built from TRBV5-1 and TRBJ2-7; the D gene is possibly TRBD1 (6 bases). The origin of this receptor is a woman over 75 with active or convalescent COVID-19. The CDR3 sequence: CASSLTGSSYEQYF. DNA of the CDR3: TGCGCCAGCAGCTTGACAGGGAGCTCCTACGAGCAGTACTTC.